The source of this T cell receptor (beta chain) is a study of tumour-infiltrating T cells in Burkitt lymphoma. Whole-study context: Productive clonality predicted overall and progression-free survival.

CDR1 is MGHDK and CDR2 is SYGVNS in the germline V gene. V gave up 8 bases and J gave up 4 bases, with 11 bases separating them. The CDR3 spans 12 residues. Method: immunoSEQ multiplex PCR; TCRdb's copy keeps in-frame clones and lacks some. The sample holds under 9,000 clones; 65% to 85% are singletons and the top ten take about 37%. The sequencing sample was made of tumor tissue. The receptor's source is a human donor with diffuse large B-cell lymphoma. The chain couples TRBV25-1 to TRBJ1-1; D is possibly TRBD1 (5 bases). DNA of the CDR3: TGTGCCAGCGGAGGGGTAGGCACTGAAGCTTTCTTT. Encoded protein: CASGGVGTEAFF.